This T cell receptor (beta chain) was captured in a study of Graves' ophthalmopathy and Graves' hyperthyroidism. Amplified material comprised TCR beta CDR3 regions derived from RNA transcripts. Second-round multiplex PCR followed a first-round RT-PCR using HTBI primers. Using its own MiXCR run on the multiplex PCR reads, TCRdb lists one record per CDR3 protein. This table has more than 550,000 distinct CDR3 sequences, about 38% appearing once. PBMCs were density-gradient isolated from roughly 10 ml fresh blood. Trimming took off 1 base at V and 7 bases at J, with 8 bases between the two ends. This CDR3 has 13 residues. Germline V gene data show CDR1 as SGHTA and CDR2 as FQGNSA.

Sequenced: peripheral blood. The TCR sequence derives from an adult man with Graves' ophthalmopathy. The chain uses TRBV7-2 and TRBJ1-5; weak D call: TRBD1 (5 bases). This chain's CDR3 is CASSLVAGQPQHF. The CDR3 bases are TGTGCCAGCAGCTTAGTTGCAGGGCAGCCCCAGCATTTT. The whole variable domain, remainder taken from reference TRBV7-2 and TRBJ1-5, is GAGVSQSPSNKVTEKGKDVELRCDPISGHTALYWYRQSLGQGLEFLIYFQGNSAPDKSGLPSDRFSAERTGGSVSTLTIQRTQQEDSAVYLCASSLVAGQPQHFGDGTRLSIL.